This entry describes one T cell receptor (beta chain). Trimming left V 0 bases short and J 5 bases short, with 14 bases between. Germline CDR1 reads SGHRS; CDR2 reads YFSETQ. CDR3 length: 15 residues. The data originate from a study of blood T cell repertoires in COVID-19. Turning to the study itself: Samples representing acute and convalescent COVID-19 were sourced from the United States, Italy and Spain. The analysed material was cDNA or gDNA that came from T cells, B-cell-depleted T cells, or PBMCs.

Authors' methods: By means of reference gene primer amplification, nucleated cell counts were estimated. The repertoire was sequenced with immunoSEQ multiplex PCR; TCRdb's copy has only in-frame clones and lacks some. That table gives V, J and clone size, and the DNA gave D and trimming. The sample consists of roughly 170,000 clones, under 85% of them appearing once. This rearrangement joins TRBV5-1 to TRBJ1-1; possibly TRBD1 for D (6 bases). This clonotype originated in a human donor in a cohort sampled during active COVID-19. The sequencing input was peripheral blood. CDR3 sequence: CASSLVGRGETEAFF. In DNA form, the CDR3 reads TGCGCCAGCAGCTTGGTTGGCAGGGGAGAAACTGAAGCTTTCTTT.